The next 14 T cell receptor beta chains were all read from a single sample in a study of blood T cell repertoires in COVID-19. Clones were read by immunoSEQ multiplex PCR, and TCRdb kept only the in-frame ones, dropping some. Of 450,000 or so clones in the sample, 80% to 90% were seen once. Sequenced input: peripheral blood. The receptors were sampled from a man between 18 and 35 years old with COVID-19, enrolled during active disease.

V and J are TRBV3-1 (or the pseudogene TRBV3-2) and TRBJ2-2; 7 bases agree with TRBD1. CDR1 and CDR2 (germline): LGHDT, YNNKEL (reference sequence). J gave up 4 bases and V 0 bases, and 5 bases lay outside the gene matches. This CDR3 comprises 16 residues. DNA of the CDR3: TGTGCCAGCAGCCAAGATTGGGGACAGCTCACCGGGGAGCTGTTTTTT. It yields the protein CASSQDWGQLTGELFF.

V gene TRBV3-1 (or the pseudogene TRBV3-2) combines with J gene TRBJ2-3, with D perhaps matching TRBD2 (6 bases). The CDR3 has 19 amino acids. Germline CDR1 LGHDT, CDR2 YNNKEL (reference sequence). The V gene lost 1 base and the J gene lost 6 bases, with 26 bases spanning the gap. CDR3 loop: CASSQAIQPGLRFIDTQYF. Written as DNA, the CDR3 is TGTGCCAGCAGCCAAGCGATTCAGCCGGGACTCCGTTTCATCGATACGCAGTATTTT.

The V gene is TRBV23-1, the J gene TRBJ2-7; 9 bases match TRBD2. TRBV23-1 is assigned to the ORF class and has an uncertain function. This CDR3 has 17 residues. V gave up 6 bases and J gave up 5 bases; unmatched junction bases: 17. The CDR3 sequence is CASRRLTREGQSDEQYF. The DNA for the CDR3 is TGCGCCAGCAGGCGCCTCACGCGGGAGGGCCAATCGGACGAGCAGTACTTC.

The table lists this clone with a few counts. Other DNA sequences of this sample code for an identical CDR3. The CDR3 is CASSEAGGTEAFF. CDR3 coding DNA: TGTGCCAGCAGTGAAGCAGGGGGCACTGAAGCTTTCTTT. The rearrangement links TRBV2 to TRBJ1-1; TRBD1 might be the D (6 bases). Trimming cost V 0 bases and J 4 bases, with 6 bases left between them. Germline-derived CDR1 and CDR2 are SNHLY and FYNNEI. There are 13 residues in the CDR3.

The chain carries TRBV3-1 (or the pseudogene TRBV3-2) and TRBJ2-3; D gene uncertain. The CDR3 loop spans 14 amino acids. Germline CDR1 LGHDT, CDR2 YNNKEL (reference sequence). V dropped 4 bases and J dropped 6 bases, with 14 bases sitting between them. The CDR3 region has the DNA TGTGCCAGCAGCCCGTCCTCTTTCCCCGATACGCAGTATTTT. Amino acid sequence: CASSPSSFPDTQYF.

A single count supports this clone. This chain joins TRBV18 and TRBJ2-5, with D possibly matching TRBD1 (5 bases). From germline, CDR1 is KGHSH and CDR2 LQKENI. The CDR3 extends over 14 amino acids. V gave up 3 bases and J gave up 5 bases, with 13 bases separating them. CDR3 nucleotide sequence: TGTGCCAGCTCACCCCGGACACCCGGGGAGACCCAGTACTTC. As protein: CASSPRTPGETQYF. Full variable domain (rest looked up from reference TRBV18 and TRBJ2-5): NAGVMQNPRHLVRRRGQEARLRCSPMKGHSHVYWYRQLPEEGLKFMVYLQKENIIDESGMPKERFSAEFPKEGPSILRIQQVVRGDSAAYFCASSPRTPGETQYFGPGTRLLVL.

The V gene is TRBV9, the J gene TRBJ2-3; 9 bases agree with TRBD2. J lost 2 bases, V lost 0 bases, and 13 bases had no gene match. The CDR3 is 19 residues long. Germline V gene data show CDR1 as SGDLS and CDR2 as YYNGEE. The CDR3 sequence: CASSVATGLASVFTDTQYF. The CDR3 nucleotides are TGTGCCAGCAGCGTAGCTACGGGACTAGCATCAGTATTCACAGATACGCAGTATTTT.

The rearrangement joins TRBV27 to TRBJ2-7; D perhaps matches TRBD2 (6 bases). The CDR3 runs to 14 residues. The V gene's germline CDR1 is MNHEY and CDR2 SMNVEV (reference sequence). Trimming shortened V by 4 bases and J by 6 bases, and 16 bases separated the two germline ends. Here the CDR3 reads CASSCRWGVCEQYF. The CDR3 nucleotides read TGTGCCAGCAGTTGTAGGTGGGGGGTCTGCGAGCAGTACTTC.

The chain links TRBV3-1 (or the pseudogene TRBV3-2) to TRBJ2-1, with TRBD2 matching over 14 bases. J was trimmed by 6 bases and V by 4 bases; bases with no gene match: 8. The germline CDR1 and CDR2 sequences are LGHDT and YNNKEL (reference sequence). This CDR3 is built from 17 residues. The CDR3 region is CASSRRRLAGGLNEQFF. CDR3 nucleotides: TGTGCCAGCAGCCGGCGTCGACTAGCGGGGGGGCTCAATGAGCAGTTCTTC.

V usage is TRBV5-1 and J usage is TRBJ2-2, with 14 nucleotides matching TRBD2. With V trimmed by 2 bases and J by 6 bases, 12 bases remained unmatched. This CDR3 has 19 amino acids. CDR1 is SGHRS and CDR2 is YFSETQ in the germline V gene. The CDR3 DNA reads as TGCGCCAGCAGCTTTACCTCGACTAGCGGGAGGGCGCGGTCCGGGGAGCTGTTTTTT. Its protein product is CASSFTSTSGRARSGELFF.

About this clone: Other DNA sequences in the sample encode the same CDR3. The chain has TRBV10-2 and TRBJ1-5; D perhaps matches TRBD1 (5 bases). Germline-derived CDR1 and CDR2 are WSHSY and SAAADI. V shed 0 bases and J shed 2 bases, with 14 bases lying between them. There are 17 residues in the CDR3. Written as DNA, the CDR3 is TGCGCCAGCAGTGAGTCGGGAGGGGCCGGAGGCAATCAGCCCCAGCATTTT. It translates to CASSESGGAGGNQPQHF.

The CDR3: CASSHCVRGHLLFSYEQYF. CDR3 nucleotide sequence: TGCGCCAGCAGTCATTGCGTCAGGGGGCACTTACTATTCTCCTACGAGCAGTACTTC. The rearrangement uses TRBV23-1 and TRBJ2-7; 8 bases align to TRBD1. TRBV23-1 is given ORF status, its function remaining uncertain. The CDR3 consists of 19 residues. V lost 3 bases, J lost 0 bases, and 16 bases stayed unmatched.

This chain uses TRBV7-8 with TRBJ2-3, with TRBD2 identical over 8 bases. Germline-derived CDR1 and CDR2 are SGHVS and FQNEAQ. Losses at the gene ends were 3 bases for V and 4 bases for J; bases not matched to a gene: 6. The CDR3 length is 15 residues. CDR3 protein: CASSLVSGGADTQYF. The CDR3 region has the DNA TGTGCCAGCAGCTTGGTCTCGGGGGGGGCAGATACGCAGTATTTT.

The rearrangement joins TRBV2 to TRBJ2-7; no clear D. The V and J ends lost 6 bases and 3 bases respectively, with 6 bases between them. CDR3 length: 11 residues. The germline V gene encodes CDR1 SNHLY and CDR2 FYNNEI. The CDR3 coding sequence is TGTGCCAGCAGAACTAACTACGAGCAGTACTTC. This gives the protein CASRTNYEQYF.